Listed below are T cell receptor beta chains from one sample, sequenced in a study of CD8 T cells in ankylosing spondylitis. A single record per CDR3 protein comes from TCRdb applying MiXCR to the 5' RACE reads. In the table there are around 250,000 distinct CDR3 sequences, 18% of which are singletons. The sample taken for sequencing was blood, either unsorted or a sorted T cell fraction (not recorded which). These receptors were collected from a male donor with ankylosing spondylitis or in good health (not recorded which). Both conserved end residues are part of each CDR3. A D gene is named only where the DNA matches it firmly. Clone size is given for some rows only: seen once, a few or many times, or a class if the clone is expanded.

-,TRBV9,-,TRBJ2-3,CASSGMRGLGNTQYF,TGTGCCAGCTCAGGAATGCGGGGATTGGGAAATACGCAGTATTTT
TRBD1,TRBV12-3/TRBV12-4,-,TRBJ2-7,CATGTGPGEQYF,TGTGCCACCGGGACAGGGCCTGGCGAGCAGTACTTC
-,TRBV13,-,TRBJ2-7,CASSLRLGLTSSYEQYF,TGTGCCAGCAGCTTAAGGTTGGGTCTAACCAGCTCCTACGAGCAGTACTTC
-,TRBV6-1,many,TRBJ2-5,CASSEWRWGQETQYF,TGTGCCAGCAGTGAATGGCGGTGGGGCCAAGAGACCCAGTACTTC
-,TRBV4-2,-,TRBJ2-7,CASSRGQGPNEQYF,TGTGCCAGCAGCCGGGGGCAGGGACCTAACGAGCAGTACTTC
-,TRBV7-2,-,TRBJ2-7,CASSVVGTNPSYEQYF,TGTGCCAGCAGCGTAGTGGGGACAAACCCCTCCTACGAGCAGTACTTC
TRBD2,TRBV7-3,-,TRBJ2-5,CASSLVGGPKETQYF,TGTGCCAGCAGCTTAGTGGGAGGGCCGAAAGAGACCCAGTACTTC
TRBD2,TRBV27,once,TRBJ2-3,CASSFASGIVTDTQYF,TGTGCCAGCAGTTTCGCGAGCGGGATTGTTACAGATACGCAGTATTTT
TRBD2,TRBV4-3,-,TRBJ2-3,CASSQDGAGGSDTQYF,TGCGCCAGCAGCCAAGATGGAGCGGGAGGGTCAGATACGCAGTATTTT
-,TRBV7-9,few,TRBJ1-3,CASSVMATGNTIYF,TGTGCCAGCAGCGTGATGGCGACTGGAAACACCATATATTTT
-,TRBV7-2,-,TRBJ2-7,CASSVGGHDIGQYF,TGTGCCAGCAGCGTAGGGGGGCATGATATTGGGCAGTACTTC
-,TRBV27,few,TRBJ2-7,CASSPSRGAAYYEQYF,TGTGCCAGCAGTCCATCCCGGGGTGCGGCTTACTACGAGCAGTACTTC
-,TRBV20-1,-,TRBJ2-5,CSARALVAQETQYF,TGCAGTGCTAGAGCTCTAGTAGCACAAGAGACCCAGTACTTC
-,TRBV27,-,TRBJ2-6,CASSWGAGANVLTF,TGTGCCAGCAGTTGGGGGGCTGGGGCCAACGTCCTGACTTTC
-,TRBV27,-,TRBJ2-1,CASSLLPARSSYNEQFF,TGTGCCAGCAGTCTCCTCCCGGCGAGGAGCTCCTACAATGAGCAGTTCTTC
-,TRBV5-1,many,TRBJ2-2,CASSLADHNTGELFF,TGCGCCAGCAGCTTGGCCGACCATAACACCGGGGAGCTGTTTTTT
TRBD1,TRBV6-1,-,TRBJ2-1,CATGGADRVHEQFF,TGTGCCACCGGGGGTGCGGACAGGGTGCATGAGCAGTTCTTC
-,TRBV9,-,TRBJ2-1,CASSAGGPSYNEQFF,TGTGCCAGCAGCGCCGGAGGGCCCTCCTACAATGAGCAGTTCTTC
TRBD2,TRBV4-1,-,TRBJ2-7,CASSRLELAGGRRDEQYF,TGCGCCAGCAGCCGCCTGGAACTAGCGGGAGGGCGGCGCGACGAGCAGTACTTC
TRBD2,TRBV29-1,few,TRBJ2-7,CSVEDYLAGPYEQYF,TGCAGCGTTGAAGATTACCTAGCGGGACCCTACGAGCAGTACTTC
TRBD2,TRBV5-1,-,TRBJ2-3,CASSLASGNTDTQYF,TGCGCCAGCAGCTTGGCTAGCGGGAACACAGATACGCAGTATTTT
-,TRBV5-1,few,TRBJ2-7,CASSLASNSYEQYF,TGCGCCAGCAGCTTGGCCAGCAACTCCTACGAGCAGTACTTC
-,TRBV9,-,TRBJ2-1,CASSFTAADEQFF,TGTGCCAGCAGCTTTACTGCAGCCGATGAGCAGTTCTTC
TRBD1,TRBV6-1,many,TRBJ2-2,CASTLRDRGYTGELFF,TGTGCCAGCACCCTCCGAGACAGGGGATACACCGGGGAGCTGTTTTTT
-,TRBV12-3/TRBV12-4,many,TRBJ2-2,CASTLAHQGTNTGELFF,TGTGCCAGCACCTTAGCGCACCAGGGGACGAACACCGGGGAGCTGTTTTTT
-,TRBV18,-,TRBJ2-1,CASSLADNEQFF,TGTGCCAGCTCACTAGCGGACAATGAGCAGTTCTTC
-,TRBV5-1,many,TRBJ1-2,CASSWAEEGYTF,TGCGCCAGCAGCTGGGCGGAAGAAGGCTACACCTTC
-,TRBV15,few,TRBJ2-7,CATSGVSYEQYF,TGTGCCACCAGCGGAGTATCCTACGAGCAGTACTTC
-,TRBV29-1,-,TRBJ2-5,CSGIDILVETQYF,TGCAGCGGGATAGATATCCTCGTGGAGACCCAGTACTTC
TRBD1,TRBV4-1,-,TRBJ2-3,CASSQITRQGRAPGTQYF,TGCGCCAGCAGCCAGATTACCAGACAGGGGCGAGCCCCAGGTACGCAGTATTTT
TRBD1,TRBV6-5,-,TRBJ1-2,CASSYRGQGGGYTF,TGTGCCAGCAGTTACCGGGGACAGGGCGGTGGCTACACCTTC
TRBD2,TRBV4-1,few,TRBJ2-3,CASSQGGRVLTDTQYF,TGCGCCAGCAGCCAAGGCGGGAGGGTACTCACAGATACGCAGTATTTT
-,TRBV6-1,-,TRBJ2-7,CASSGTEGIYEQYF,TGTGCCAGCAGTGGGACAGAGGGCATCTACGAGCAGTACTTC
-,TRBV6-1,-,TRBJ2-7,CASSQGFNEQYF,TGTGCCAGCAGCCAGGGTTTCAACGAGCAGTACTTC
-,TRBV9,-,TRBJ2-1,CASSVGRLDGLSSYNEQFF,TGTGCCAGCAGCGTAGGGAGGTTGGACGGCCTGAGCTCCTACAATGAGCAGTTCTTC
-,TRBV10-2,many,TRBJ2-3,CASSSVGRDTDTQYF,TGCGCCAGCAGTAGCGTAGGGCGGGACACAGATACGCAGTATTTT
-,TRBV5-1,few,TRBJ1-2,CASAADGPLYGYTF,TGCGCCAGCGCAGCGGACGGGCCTCTTTATGGCTACACCTTC
-,TRBV20-1,-,TRBJ1-5,CSAGLMGGLQPQHF,TGCAGTGCTGGCCTCATGGGGGGGCTTCAGCCCCAGCATTTT
-,TRBV4-3,few,TRBJ2-7,CASSQDRVSYEQYF,TGCGCCAGCAGCCAAGATAGGGTCTCCTACGAGCAGTACTTC
TRBD2,TRBV29-1,many,TRBJ2-7,CSVLFLPGGPSVYYEQYF,TGCAGCGTTCTCTTTCTGCCGGGAGGGCCCAGCGTTTACTACGAGCAGTACTTC
TRBD2,TRBV3-1,-,TRBJ2-1,CASSQGSSGRVSNEQFF,TGTGCCAGCAGCCAAGGGTCTAGCGGGAGGGTTTCGAATGAGCAGTTCTTC
-,TRBV11-2,-,TRBJ2-7,CASSLGAGSGYEQYF,TGTGCCAGCAGCTTAGGTGCGGGATCCGGGTACGAGCAGTACTTC
TRBD1,TRBV6-1,-,TRBJ2-5,CAIEDRLQETQYF,TGTGCCATCGAGGACAGGCTACAAGAGACCCAGTACTTC
-,TRBV6-1,many,TRBJ2-7,CASSEAIDSPYEQYF,TGTGCCAGCAGTGAAGCGATCGACAGTCCCTACGAGCAGTACTTC
-,TRBV4-1,few,TRBJ1-4,CASSRVWDRDEKLFF,TGCGCCAGCAGCCGAGTTTGGGACCGGGATGAAAAACTGTTTTTT
-,TRBV3-1,few,TRBJ2-5,CASSPGLLEGETQYF,TGTGCCAGCAGCCCCGGACTACTTGAAGGGGAGACCCAGTACTTC
-,TRBV12-3/TRBV12-4,few,TRBJ2-3,CASSLSQGLDTQYF,TGTGCCAGCAGTTTATCCCAGGGTTTGGATACGCAGTATTTT